This is a list of T cell receptor beta chains from one sample in a study of CD8 T cells in Susac syndrome. TCRdb reanalysed the immunoSEQ multiplex PCR reads using MiXCR and keeps one entry per CDR3 protein. Of some 200,000 distinct CDR3 sequences listed, 95% are singletons. The specimen sequenced was CD8+ T cells from PBMCs. These receptors all stem from a human donor with Susac syndrome. The CDR3 runs from the conserved cysteine through the conserved F or W. The D gene is left open where the match is weak. Clone size is given for some rows only: seen once, a few or many times, or a class if the clone is expanded.

>.|TRBJ1-2|TRBV5-4|TRBD1
TGTGCCAGCAGCACGGGACAGGGGGCGCCTGGCTACACCTTC
CASSTGQGAPGYTF
>.|TRBJ2-5|TRBV2|TRBD2
TGTGCCAGCAGACTAGCGGGGGCAGAGACCCAGTACTTC
CASRLAGAETQYF
>.|TRBJ2-1|TRBV20-1|TRBD2
TGCAGTGCTAAGGGACTAAGAAATGAGCAGTTCTTC
CSAKGLRNEQFF
>.|TRBJ2-7|TRBV28|TRBD1
TGTGCCAGCAGGGACAGGGGGCCCTACTCCTACGAGCAGTACTTC
CASRDRGPYSYEQYF
>once|TRBJ1-1|TRBV20-1|TRBD1
TGCAGTGCGGGCCCGACAGGGGAGACTGAAGCTTTCTTT
CSAGPTGETEAFF
>.|TRBJ2-1|TRBV3-1|TRBD1
TGTGCCAGCAGCCAAGCGTTGTTCGTGACAGGGGACAATGAGCAGTTCTTC
CASSQALFVTGDNEQFF
>few|TRBJ2-1|TRBV28|.
TGTGCCAGCAGTTTAGTTGAGCAGTTCTTC
CASSLVEQFF
>.|TRBJ2-7|TRBV20-1|.
TGCAGTGCTAGAGTTAGCGCGGCCTACGAGCAGTACTTC
CSARVSAAYEQYF
>.|TRBJ1-4|TRBV29-1|.
TGCAGCGTTCTAATCGGAACTAATGAAAAACTGTTTTTT
CSVLIGTNEKLFF
>.|TRBJ1-6|TRBV5-1|.
TGCGCCAGCAGCTTCCAGAATAATTCACCCCTCCACTTT
CASSFQNNSPLHF
>once|TRBJ2-3|TRBV15|.
TGTGCCACCAGCAGGGGGGGTAGAACAGATACGCAGTATTTT
CATSRGGRTDTQYF
>once|TRBJ2-2|TRBV24-1|.
TGTGCCACAGAGGGAGTGGGGGAGCTGTTTTTT
CATEGVGELFF
>.|TRBJ1-2|TRBV5-1|TRBD1
TGCGCCAGCAGCCTCCCTGGACAGGGCCATGGCTACACCTTC
CASSLPGQGHGYTF
>once|TRBJ2-3|TRBV29-1|TRBD2
TGCAGCGTGACTAGCGGGGGGTCCACAGATACGCAGTATTTT
CSVTSGGSTDTQYF
>.|TRBJ2-3|TRBV27|.
TGTGCCAGCAGAACAGGACAGCGCACAGATACGCAGTATTTT
CASRTGQRTDTQYF
>.|TRBJ2-1|TRBV7-9|.
TGTGCCAGCAGCTTAGTGTCTCCTGGTGAGCAGTTCTTC
CASSLVSPGEQFF
>.|TRBJ2-1|TRBV7-9|.
TGTGCCAGCAGCGTATCGCTTAACAATGAGCAGTTCTTC
CASSVSLNNEQFF
>.|TRBJ2-1|TRBV9|TRBD2
TGTGCCAGCAGCGTAGACAAAAGCGGGGGCCCATACAATGAGCAGTTCTTC
CASSVDKSGGPYNEQFF
>.|TRBJ2-5|TRBV4-2|.
TGTGCCAGCAGCCCGGGGGGAGGGGGGCCCTCACAAGAGACCCAGTACTTC
CASSPGGGGPSQETQYF
>.|TRBJ1-2|TRBV5-6|.
TGTGCCAGCAGCTTGGAATCGCTTGGCTCTGGCTACACCTTC
CASSLESLGSGYTF
>.|TRBJ2-1|TRBV27|.
TGTGCCAGCAGTTTAGGTGGGCTCAATGAGCAGTTCTTC
CASSLGGLNEQFF
>.|TRBJ2-3|TRBV6-2/TRBV6-3|.
TGTGCCAGCAGGAACCGTCTCCCGGGACGGCACACAGATACGCAGTATTTT
CASRNRLPGRHTDTQYF
>.|TRBJ1-2|TRBV12-3/TRBV12-4|.
TGTGCCAGCGCCGAAGGAACGGCCTATGGCTACACCTTC
CASAEGTAYGYTF
>.|TRBJ1-5|TRBV5-6|TRBD1
TGTGCCAGCAGCTTGGCCTCGGGACAGGAAATCAATAGCAATCAGCCCCAGCATTTT
CASSLASGQEINSNQPQHF
>.|TRBJ1-2|TRBV30|.
TGTGCCTGCGATGGAGGCCCAGCTAACTATGGCTACACCTTC
CACDGGPANYGYTF
>.|TRBJ2-5|TRBV11-2|TRBD2
TGTGCCAGCAGCTTAGATCTAACTAGCGGGATTGCGGAGACCCAGTACTTC
CASSLDLTSGIAETQYF
>once|TRBJ2-2|TRBV24-1|.
TGTGCCACCAGTGATTCTTTAGGATTTGATAACACCGGGGAGCTGTTTTTT
CATSDSLGFDNTGELFF
>.|TRBJ2-5|TRBV3-1|.
TGTGCCAGCAGCCAAGAGGAGTGGGGAGAAGAGACCCAGTACTTC
CASSQEEWGEETQYF
>.|TRBJ1-4|TRBV6-2/TRBV6-3|.
TGTGCCAGCAGTTACAGGGCAGCCCCTAATGAAAAACTGTTTTTT
CASSYRAAPNEKLFF
>.|TRBJ2-7|TRBV6-5|.
TGTGCCAGCAGTTACACCCAGGGGTATGAGCAGTACTTC
CASSYTQGYEQYF
>.|TRBJ1-5|TRBV27|TRBD1
TGTGCCAGCAGTTTCAGACAGGGTCGACATCAGCCCCAGCATTTT
CASSFRQGRHQPQHF
>.|TRBJ2-7|TRBV27|TRBD2
TGTGCCAGCAGTTTATCACAAGCGGGGGCGTGGGAGCAGTACTTC
CASSLSQAGAWEQYF
>once|TRBJ1-1|TRBV30|.
TGTGCCTGGAGTCTCGGGGTTTGGACTGAAGCTTTCTTT
CAWSLGVWTEAFF